This T cell receptor beta chain emerged from a study of blood T cell repertoires in COVID-19. The overall study: The study drew acute and convalescent COVID-19 samples from the United States, Italy and Spain. Nucleic acid was either cDNA or gDNA, and it came from T cells, B-cell-depleted T cells, or PBMCs.

The repertoire was sequenced with immunoSEQ multiplex PCR; TCRdb's copy has only in-frame clones and lacks some. The table has roughly 110,000 clones, about 87% seen once. V lost 4 bases, J lost 7 bases, and 13 bases lay in between. The CDR3 runs 13 residues. CDR1 is MGHDK, CDR2 SYGVNS, per germline. The TCR was taken from a man in his forties or fifties with active or convalescent COVID-19. This sequence joins TRBV25-1 and TRBJ1-2, with D unclear. Input material: peripheral blood. This CDR3 is CASSGDLRGGYTF. In DNA, the CDR3 is TGTGCCAGCAGTGGTGATCTCCGCGGTGGCTACACCTTC.